The rows below give T cell receptor beta chains drawn from one sample of a study of blood T cell repertoires in COVID-19. Clones were sequenced by immunoSEQ multiplex PCR, and TCRdb holds only the in-frame ones, with some missing. The sample includes 95,000 to 150,000 clones, about 90% seen only once; the top ten take under 4.5%. Sequenced sample: peripheral blood. The receptors were gathered from a woman in her sixties with COVID-19, enrolled during active disease. The CDR3 runs from the conserved cysteine through the conserved F or W. The D gene is left open where the match is weak. The size entry is marked missing in some rows and otherwise reads once, few, many or a size class.

>-|TRBJ1-5|TRBV3-1/TRBV3-2|-
TGTGCCAGCAGCCACAACCCGGGTGGCAATCAGCCCCAGCATTTT
CASSHNPGGNQPQHF
>TRBD1|TRBJ1-5|TRBV7-2|-
TGTGCCAGCAGCTTAGCGGGACAGGGCGGGGGAAATCAGCCCCAGCATTTT
CASSLAGQGGGNQPQHF
>-|TRBJ2-3|TRBV7-9|-
TGTGCCAGCAGCTTTGCAGGGCCCACAGATACGCAGTATTTT
CASSFAGPTDTQYF
>TRBD1|TRBJ1-3|TRBV7-2|-
TGTGCCAGCAGCCTTACAGGGGCCAGCTCTGGAAACACCATATATTTT
CASSLTGASSGNTIYF
>TRBD2|TRBJ2-1|TRBV6-7|-
TGTGCCAGCAGTTACGGGACTAGCGTGCAGAATGAGCAGTTCTTC
CASSYGTSVQNEQFF
>TRBD1|TRBJ1-1|TRBV3-1/TRBV3-2|few
TGTGCCAGCAGCAGGGTATCTACAGGGGGCACTGAAGCTTTCTTT
CASSRVSTGGTEAFF
>TRBD2|TRBJ2-2|TRBV3-1/TRBV3-2|-
TGTGCCAGCAGCGAGACTAGCGGGGTCCCCGGGGAGCTGTTTTTT
CASSETSGVPGELFF
>TRBD1|TRBJ1-6|TRBV19|-
TGTGCCAGTAGTGAAACAGGGGGCGTTTCTTCACCCCTCCACTTT
CASSETGGVSSPLHF
>TRBD1|TRBJ2-7|TRBV5-1|-
TGCGCCAGCAGCTTGGCGGCAGGGGGCATTTACGAGCAGTACTTC
CASSLAAGGIYEQYF
>-|TRBJ2-3|TRBV9|-
TGTGCCAGCAGGGGGCAGCGTTTGGCAGATACGCAGTATTTT
CASRGQRLADTQYF
>-|TRBJ1-4|TRBV20-1|-
TGCAGTGCTAGGGATAGCGAAAAACTGTTTTTT
CSARDSEKLFF
>-|TRBJ1-2|TRBV28|-
TGTGCCAGCCGGCGGTCTGGCGACTACACCTTC
CASRRSGDYTF
>TRBD1|TRBJ1-2|TRBV27|-
TGTGCCAGCATTCCGGGACAGGGAACGCCTAACTATGGCTACACCTTC
CASIPGQGTPNYGYTF
>-|TRBJ1-2|TRBV5-6|-
TGTGCCAGCAGCTTACCAGGCGCGCATGGCTACACCTTC
CASSLPGAHGYTF
>-|TRBJ1-5|TRBV19|-
TGTGCCAGTAGTCTCCTTGGCAATCAGCCCCAGCATTTT
CASSLLGNQPQHF
>-|TRBJ2-7|TRBV5-6|-
TGTGCCAGCAGCTTCAAGACTGGATACGAGCAGTACTTC
CASSFKTGYEQYF
>TRBD1|TRBJ1-6|TRBV7-9|-
TGTGCCAGCAGCCCCGGGACAGGGGATTCACCCCTCCACTTT
CASSPGTGDSPLHF
>TRBD1|TRBJ1-5|TRBV18|-
TGTGCCAGCTCACAACAGGGGGATCAGCCCCAGCATTTT
CASSQQGDQPQHF
>TRBD1|TRBJ1-4|TRBV11-2|once
TGTGCCAGCAGCTTGGGGGGCCAGGGGGCACCTAATGAAAAACTGTTTTTT
CASSLGGQGAPNEKLFF
>-|TRBJ2-1|TRBV4-3|-
TGCGCCAGCAGCCAGGCGGAGGCGTATGAGCAGTTCTTC
CASSQAEAYEQFF
>-|TRBJ2-2|TRBV5-5|-
TGTGCCAGCAGCTTCCAAGAGGTCACCGGGGAGCTGTTTTTT
CASSFQEVTGELFF
>-|TRBJ2-1|TRBV10-3|-
TGTGCCATCAACTCCATGGGCAGTGAGCAGTTCTTC
CAINSMGSEQFF
>-|TRBJ2-5|TRBV30|-
TGTGCCTGGAGTTGGGCAGTCCAAGAGACCCAGTACTTC
CAWSWAVQETQYF
>-|TRBJ1-1|TRBV6-5|-
TGTGCCAGCAGTTACTCGATCCCAGGGACTAGGACTGAAGCTTTCTTT
CASSYSIPGTRTEAFF
>-|TRBJ2-1|TRBV5-1|-
TGCGCCAGCAGCTTGGGAGGGCGTCTAGGAAAGTTCTTC
CASSLGGRLGKFF
>-|TRBJ1-5|TRBV7-9|-
TGTGCCAGCAGCTACGCCACAGGTCACGGAGGGCAGCCCCAGCATTTT
CASSYATGHGGQPQHF
>-|TRBJ2-3|TRBV11-3|-
TGTGCCAGCAGCTTGGGCATTAGCACAGATACGCAGTATTTT
CASSLGISTDTQYF
>-|TRBJ1-1|TRBV25-1|-
TGTGCCAGCAGATTAGCGGGGCGGATGAACACTGAAGCTTTCTTT
CASRLAGRMNTEAFF
>-|TRBJ2-7|TRBV19|-
TGTGCCAGTAGTATAGATCTACGAGGGAGCCTCAGTTGGTACGAGCAGTACTTC
CASSIDLRGSLSWYEQYF
>TRBD2|TRBJ2-3|TRBV7-9|-
TGTGCCAGCAGCGCCACAGCGGGGCGAGTGGGCACAGATACGCAGTATTTT
CASSATAGRVGTDTQYF
>-|TRBJ1-1|TRBV11-2|-
TGTGCCAGCAGCTTAGATCAGGGTATTCCTTTCTTT
CASSLDQGIPFF
>TRBD1|TRBJ1-2|TRBV5-8|-
TGTGCCAGCAACCGGGACAGCGGAAACTATGGCTACACCTTC
CASNRDSGNYGYTF
>TRBD1|TRBJ1-1|TRBV5-4|once
TGTGCCAGCAGCGGAAACAGGGGGCGCGGTGAAGCTTTCTTT
CASSGNRGRGEAFF
>-|TRBJ2-3|TRBV7-8|-
TGTGCCAGCAGCCGAACGGGACATAGGGGCACAGATACGCAGTATTTT
CASSRTGHRGTDTQYF
>TRBD2|TRBJ2-3|TRBV7-6|once
TGTGCCAGCAGCTCCTGGACTAGCGGGGGCAGCACAGATACGCAGTATTTT
CASSSWTSGGSTDTQYF
>TRBD1|TRBJ2-7|TRBV6-2/TRBV6-3|-
TGTGCCAGCAGTTGGACAGGGTACGAGCAGTACTTC
CASSWTGYEQYF
>-|TRBJ2-2|TRBV6-5|-
TGTGCCACCTTCCTCTACACCGGGGAGCTGTTTTTT
CATFLYTGELFF
>TRBD1|TRBJ1-5|TRBV27|-
TGTGCCAGCGGACAGGGAAGCAATCAGCCCCAGCATTTT
CASGQGSNQPQHF
>-|TRBJ2-2|TRBV5-5|-
TGTGCCAGCAGCTTTCCGGGTGTTGTGCCCGGGGAGCTGTTTTTT
CASSFPGVVPGELFF
>-|TRBJ1-2|TRBV7-2|-
TGTGCCAGCAGCTTAGTTGGGACGGGGGAATATGGCTACACCTTC
CASSLVGTGEYGYTF
>-|TRBJ1-2|TRBV19|-
TGTGCCAGTAGTATTACGGGACTCCTGAACTATGGCTACACCTTC
CASSITGLLNYGYTF
>-|TRBJ2-5|TRBV19|-
TGTGCCAGTAGTATCGGAGGGCGAGAGACCCAGTACTTC
CASSIGGRETQYF
>-|TRBJ1-2|TRBV7-2|-
TGTGCCAGCAGCTCCACAGGGTTAGGTGGCTACACCTTC
CASSSTGLGGYTF
>-|TRBJ1-2|TRBV4-2|-
TGTGCCAGCAGCCAAGATGGCAGGAACTATGGCTACACCTTC
CASSQDGRNYGYTF
>-|TRBJ1-2|TRBV4-2|-
TGTGCCAGCAGCCAAGCGGCCACTACTAACTATGGCTACACCTTC
CASSQAATTNYGYTF
>-|TRBJ1-2|TRBV6-1|-
TGTGCCAGCAGTGAAAGCGGTTGGGGAGCAGCTAACTATGGCTACACCTTC
CASSESGWGAANYGYTF
>-|TRBJ2-7|TRBV2|-
TGTGCCAGCAGTGACCTAAATACGAACGAGCAGTACTTC
CASSDLNTNEQYF
>-|TRBJ1-5|TRBV6-1|-
TGTGCCAGCAGTGGGGGGACAACTTACGGCAATCAGCCCCAGCATTTT
CASSGGTTYGNQPQHF
>-|TRBJ1-5|TRBV18|-
TGTGCCAGCTCAGAATTCGACAGGAATCAGCCCCAGCATTTT
CASSEFDRNQPQHF
>-|TRBJ2-7|TRBV14|-
TGTGCCTGTCAGGCGAGCTCCTACGAGCAGTACTTC
CACQASSYEQYF
>TRBD1|TRBJ2-5|TRBV5-1|-
TGCGCCAGCAGCTTAGGGGGGACAGGGGTCCAAGAGACCCAGTACTTC
CASSLGGTGVQETQYF
>TRBD2|TRBJ2-5|TRBV3-1/TRBV3-2|-
TGTGCCAGCAGCCAAGAACCAGCGGGGGCCCAAGAGACCCAGTACTTC
CASSQEPAGAQETQYF